The next 14 T cell receptor beta chains were all read from a single sample in a study of shared clonotypes between healthy human individuals. Measured with immunoSEQ multiplex PCR; TCRdb has only the in-frame clones, and not every one. The sample includes some 550,000 clones, around 97% of them seen just once. What was sequenced was naive CD4+ T cells sorted from blood. The sample's subset: CD45RA+ positively selected. The source of these receptors is a woman aged 30 to 39 in good health.

V usage is TRBV27 and J usage is TRBJ2-2, with 7 bases lining up with TRBD1. Losses at the gene ends were 3 bases for V and 4 bases for J; bases not matched to a gene: 5. Germline CDR1 MNHEY, CDR2 SMNVEV (reference sequence). The CDR3 is made up of 15 amino acids. In DNA form, the CDR3 reads TGTGCCAGCAGTTTCGACAGGGTGACCACCGGGGAGCTGTTTTTT. Residues: CASSFDRVTTGELFF.

The V and J genes are TRBV5-1 and TRBJ1-2, with 7 nucleotides matching TRBD1. The germline V gene encodes CDR1 SGHRS and CDR2 YFSETQ. This CDR3 spans 13 amino acids. After removal of 4 bases from V and 7 bases from J, the junction contained 7 bases not matched to a gene. The DNA for the CDR3 is TGCGCCAGCAGCGCCCGGACAGGCGGTGGCTACACCTTC. Its translation is CASSARTGGGYTF.

Points on this clone: At one boundary the junction diverges from the germline segment, which might be a read error. This chain connects TRBV18 to TRBJ1-1; D is unresolved. This CDR3 comprises 16 residues. CDR1 and CDR2 from the germline V gene are KGHSH and LQKENI. CDR3 loop: CASSSPPPTGNTEAFF. In DNA, the CDR3 is TGTGCCAGCTCATCACCACCACCCACGGGGAACACTGAAGCTTTCTTT. The variable domain in full, completed from reference TRBV18 and TRBJ1-1, reads NAGVMQNPRHLVRRRGQEARLRCSPMKGHSHVYWYRQLPEEGLKFMVYLQKENIIDESGMPKERFSAEFPKEGPSILRIQQVVRGDSAAYFCASSSPPPTGNTEAFFGQGTRLTVV.

CDR3 nucleotides: TGCAGCGTAAAACAAGAGACCCAGTACTTC. It codes for CSVKQETQYF. The rearrangement links TRBV29-1 to TRBJ2-5; D call uncertain. CDR1 is SQVTM and CDR2 is ANQGSEA in the germline V gene. V was trimmed by 6 bases and J by 2 bases, leaving 4 bases between them. The CDR3 loop spans 10 amino acids.

This clone is a singleton in its sample. The rearrangement links TRBV21-1 to TRBJ2-5; the table's D call TRBD2 went unverified against the DNA. Judging by the DNA end, TRBJ2-7 fits better; the J call may be wrong. TRBV21-1 is an annotated pseudogene. The CDR3 runs to 17 residues. For the CDR3, the DNA is TGTGCCAGCAGCAAAGGCGTGAGCGGGAGGACCTTCAACGAGCAGTACTTC. As protein: CASSKGVSGRTFNEQYF.

The chain carries TRBV6-5 and TRBJ1-6, with TRBD1 as a possible D gene (6 bases). Germline lookup yields CDR1 MNHEY and CDR2 SVGAGI. There are 16 residues in the CDR3. Deletions cut 0 bases from V and 7 bases from J, with 13 bases between. The CDR3 loop is CASSYSPPGTNSPLHF. CDR3 coding DNA: TGTGCCAGCAGTTACTCCCCGCCAGGGACAAATTCACCCCTCCACTTT.

The chain links TRBV27 to TRBJ1-6; D is uncertain. The germline V gene has CDR1 MNHEY and CDR2 SMNVEV (reference sequence). V was trimmed by 5 bases and J by 0 bases, leaving 8 bases between them. The CDR3 contains 15 residues. The CDR3 sequence is CASSIGSSYNSPLHF. In DNA form, the CDR3 reads TGTGCCAGCAGTATCGGTAGCTCCTATAATTCACCCCTCCACTTT.

This clone appeared a single time. This chain links TRBV6-5 with TRBJ2-1, with 12 bases aligning to TRBD2. The V gene's germline CDR1 is MNHEY and CDR2 SVGAGI. The CDR3 consists of 15 residues. Trimming at V came to 5 bases and at J to 10 bases, leaving 9 bases not matched to a gene. Written as DNA, the CDR3 is TGTGCCAGCAGTCGTCGACTAGCGGGAGAACGGGAGCAGTTCTTC. Protein sequence: CASSRRLAGEREQFF.

CDR3 loop: CASSGPRLSSETQYF. The CDR3 region has the DNA TGCGCCAGCAGCGGCCCCCGGCTCTCCTCAGAGACCCAGTACTTC. The V call is TRBV5-1, the J call TRBJ2-5; no clear D gene. The CDR3 is 15 residues long. Trimming shortened V by 4 bases and J by 4 bases, and 17 bases separated the two germline ends. Germline V gene data show CDR1 as SGHRS and CDR2 as YFSETQ.

This chain uses TRBV2 with TRBJ2-3, with TRBD2 matching 15 bases. The junction had 5 bases not matched to a gene; V was cut back by 5 bases and J by 5 bases. This CDR3 has 16 amino acids. Germline V gene lookup returns CDR1 SNHLY and CDR2 FYNNEI. The CDR3 sequence is CASSLGGLAGGDTQYF. The CDR3 nucleotides read TGTGCCAGCAGTCTAGGGGGACTAGCGGGAGGAGATACGCAGTATTTT.

Notes on this clone: The junction does not match germline at one end; this may be a read error. This chain joins TRBV29-1 and TRBJ1-2, with unresolved D. Germline V gene data show CDR1 as SQVTM and CDR2 as ANQGSEA. The CDR3 extends over 12 amino acids. The CDR3, as DNA: TGCAGCGTTGAAGATCCCGGCGGTCGGACTGACTTC. As protein: CSVEDPGGRTDF.

This chain connects TRBV5-1 to TRBJ1-4; D not certain. There are 14 residues in the CDR3. Germline lookup yields CDR1 SGHRS and CDR2 YFSETQ. V dropped 3 bases and J dropped 4 bases, with 10 bases sitting between them. CDR3 bases: TGCGCCAGCAGCTCCCCGGGGTTTAATGAAAAACTGTTTTTT. Its translation: CASSSPGFNEKLFF.

The CDR3 DNA reads as TGCGCCAGCAGCCATCCCACGGGACAGCAAGAGACCCAGTACTTC. Translated, it gives CASSHPTGQQETQYF. This chain links TRBV4-1 with TRBJ2-5; 7 positions agree with TRBD1. The CDR3 runs to 15 residues. Unmatched junction bases numbered 6, after V lost 3 bases and J lost 2 bases. Per the germline V gene, CDR1 is MGHRA and CDR2 is YSYEKL.

The chain uses TRBV5-6 and TRBJ2-2, with 8 nucleotides matching TRBD2. CDR3 length: 15 residues. V was clipped by 1 base and J by 4 bases; unmatched bases: 3. CDR1 and CDR2 from the germline V gene are SGHDT and YYEEEE. CDR3 residues: CASSLMLAGTGELFF. The DNA of the CDR3 is TGTGCCAGCAGCTTGATGCTAGCGGGCACCGGGGAGCTGTTTTTT.